A single sample gave rise to the 27 T cell receptor beta chains below, sequenced in a study of blood T cells in healthy people across ages. Next came a second PCR, run for about 7 to 12 cycles, which used a sample-barcoded 5' primer along with a J-beta primer mix. TCRdb re-derived calls from the 5' RACE reads in MiXCR, one entry per CDR3 protein. The sample has some 1.5 million distinct CDR3 sequences; approximately 28% are singletons. Sequenced: blood. Receptor source: a young woman in good health.

The chain joins TRBV7-2 to TRBJ2-3, with D possibly being TRBD1 (6 bases). This CDR3 has 16 amino acids. Trimming removed 0 bases at V and 3 bases at J, with 13 bases between. Germline values: CDR1 SGHTA, CDR2 FQGNSA. The CDR3 nucleotides are TGTGCCAGCAGCTTAGCGAAGCAGAGGGGGACAGATACGCAGTATTTT. This encodes CASSLAKQRGTDTQYF.

Here the CDR3 reads CASKGDRYRSNYGYTF. The DNA for the CDR3 is TGTGCCAGTAAGGGGGACAGATACCGTTCTAACTATGGCTACACCTTC. V is TRBV19 and J is TRBJ1-2, with 7 bases matching TRBD1. In germline, CDR1 is LNHDA, CDR2 SQIVND (reference sequence). V gave up 7 bases and J gave up 0 bases; unmatched junction bases: 11. The CDR3 extends over 16 amino acids.

This clonotype turned up a few times. The gene calls are TRBV20-1 and TRBJ2-3; D possibly corresponds to TRBD1 (6 bases). CDR3 size: 13 residues. Trimming left V 5 bases short and J 1 base short, with 10 bases between. Germline values: CDR1 DFQATT, CDR2 SNEGSKA (reference sequence). The CDR3 region is CSAPRQGTDTQYF. CDR3 coding DNA: TGCAGTGCTCCTAGACAGGGCACAGATACGCAGTATTTT.

Worth noting for this clonotype: A much bigger clone sits one base away, suggesting this may be a read error. V and J are TRBV14 and TRBJ1-2, with a tentative D call TRBD1 (5 bases). Germline CDR1 and CDR2: SGHDN and FVKESK. This CDR3 comprises 15 residues. The CDR3: CASNQVGGANYGYTF. CDR3 coding DNA: TGTGCCAGCAACCAAGTTGGGGGAGCTAACTATGGCTACACCTTC.

The rearrangement links TRBV6-1 to TRBJ1-1; D uncertain. CDR1 and CDR2 (germline): MNHNS, SASEGT. The CDR3 runs to 14 residues. V lost 1 base and J 9 bases, leaving 15 bases between the germline ends. The CDR3 region is CASSEEAVGRKAFF. CDR3 DNA: TGTGCCAGCAGTGAAGAAGCGGTAGGGCGGAAAGCTTTCTTT.

This chain connects TRBV3-1 to TRBJ2-7; D tentatively reads TRBD1 or TRBD2 (6 bases each). TRBJ2-5 matches the DNA end more closely, so the J call is doubtful. CDR3 length: 14 amino acids. The germline V gene encodes CDR1 LGHDT and CDR2 YNNKEL (reference sequence). CDR3 protein: CASSLPEGGGTQYF. The CDR3 DNA reads as TGTGCCAGCAGCCTCCCCGAGGGGGGCGGGACCCAGTACTTC.

In its sample, this clonotype was seen a few times. The J gene is TRBJ1-2, the V gene TRBV29-1; possible D gene TRBD1, 5 bases. Trimming took off 8 bases at V and 6 bases at J, with 16 bases between the two ends. The CDR3 has 12 residues. In germline, CDR1 is SQVTM, CDR2 ANQGSEA. The CDR3 here is CSSQTGTDGYTF. CDR3 bases: TGCAGCTCACAAACAGGAACCGATGGCTACACCTTC.

The chain links TRBV6-5 to TRBJ2-3, with D possibly matching TRBD1 (5 bases). V shed 6 bases and J shed 7 bases, with 8 bases lying between them. Germline CDR1 reads MNHEY; CDR2 reads SVGAGI. There are 11 residues in the CDR3. In nucleotides, the CDR3 is TGTGCCAGCAGGGACAAATATACGCAGTATTTT. Translation gives CASRDKYTQYF.

This clonotype was counted at least ten times. The genes are TRBV7-9 and TRBJ2-7, with D possibly matching TRBD1 (5 bases). Trimming cost V 0 bases and J 0 bases, with 12 bases left between them. CDR1 is SEHNR, CDR2 FQNEAQ, per germline (reference sequence). This CDR3 contains 16 residues. The CDR3 nucleotides read TGTGCCAGCAGCTTAGCTTGGGGCCTAAGCTCCTACGAGCAGTACTTC. This codes for CASSLAWGLSSYEQYF.

The CDR3 nucleotides read TGTGCCAGCAGCCTGATAGGAGGGACAGGGGCGTATGAGCAGTACTTC. It translates to CASSLIGGTGAYEQYF. The chain uses TRBV14 and TRBJ2-4, with 10 bases aligning to TRBD1. Trimming took 4 bases from V and 13 from J; bases not matched to a gene: 16. The length of the CDR3 is 16 residues. Germline assignment: CDR1 SGHDN and CDR2 FVKESK. Drawing the rest from reference TRBV14 and TRBJ2-4, the complete variable domain is EAGVTQFPSHSVIEKGQTVTLRCDPISGHDNLYWYRRVMGKEIKFLLHFVKESKQDESGMPNNRFLAERTGGTYSTLKVQPAELEDSGVYFCASSLIGGTGAYEQYFGAGTRLSVL.

The rearrangement joins TRBV30 to TRBJ1-1; D is perhaps TRBD1 (6 bases). V lost 8 bases and J 4 bases, leaving 14 bases between the germline ends. This CDR3 has 12 amino acids. Germline V gives CDR1 GTSNPN, CDR2 SVGIG (reference sequence). CDR3 loop: CAGNRVGTEAFF. The CDR3 DNA follows: TGTGCCGGAAACAGGGTGGGCACTGAAGCTTTCTTT.

The rearrangement uses TRBV7-3 and TRBJ2-1; 9 nucleotides line up with TRBD1. Trimming at V came to 5 bases and at J to 8 bases, leaving 13 bases not matched to a gene. The CDR3 contains 16 residues. CDR1 is SGHTA and CDR2 is FQGTGA in the germline V gene. CDR3 residues: CASSRSEGTGIDEQFF. CDR3 DNA: TGTGCCAGCAGCCGTTCAGAAGGGACAGGGATCGATGAGCAGTTCTTC. The whole variable domain, filled in from reference TRBV7-3 and TRBJ2-1, reads GAGVSQTPSNKVTEKGKYVELRCDPISGHTALYWYRQSLGQGPEFLIYFQGTGAADDSGLPNDRFFAVRPEGSVSTLKIQRTERGDSAVYLCASSRSEGTGIDEQFFGPGTRLTVL.

The chain combines TRBV27 with TRBJ2-2, with 9 bases aligning to TRBD2. The CDR3 length is 17 residues. From germline, CDR1 is MNHEY and CDR2 SMNVEV (reference sequence). V shed 5 bases and J 6 bases; nucleotides not matched to a gene: 13. The CDR3 sequence is CASSPTIAGVGAGELFF. The CDR3 DNA sequence: TGTGCCAGCAGTCCAACTATAGCGGGAGTAGGGGCCGGGGAGCTGTTTTTT.

The sample holds many counts of this clonotype. This sequence joins TRBV5-1 and TRBJ1-1, with a possible D match to TRBD1 (6 bases). V was shortened by 3 bases and J by 1 base, with 10 bases between the two germline ends. The CDR3 is 14 residues long. The V gene's germline CDR1 is SGHRS and CDR2 YFSETQ. The CDR3, as DNA: TGCGCCAGCAGCTCACGGACAGCGAACACTGAAGCTTTCTTT. Translating it yields CASSSRTANTEAFF.

The sample holds many counts of this clonotype. This chain uses TRBV20-1 with TRBJ2-5; 11 nucleotides align to TRBD2. V trimming: 3 bases; J trimming: 5 bases; junction bases outside the gene matches: 8. Germline-derived CDR1 and CDR2 are DFQATT and SNEGSKA (reference sequence). CDR3 length equals 15 residues. The CDR3 region is CSASPFTSGSETQYF. CDR3 sequence (DNA): TGCAGTGCTAGTCCTTTCACTAGCGGGAGTGAGACCCAGTACTTC.

This clonotype has at least ten counts. The V call is TRBV12-5, the J call TRBJ2-7, with 11 bases matching TRBD2. The CDR3 runs to 16 residues. Germline V gives CDR1 LGHNT, CDR2 FRNRAP. Germline trimming cut 2 bases from V and 3 bases from J; bases unmatched to any gene: 6. CDR3 sequence: CASGLPNLAGGYEQYF. CDR3 nucleotide sequence: TGTGCTAGTGGTTTGCCCAACCTAGCGGGAGGCTACGAGCAGTACTTC.

The chain links TRBV28 to TRBJ2-7; D not certain. The CDR3 totals 11 residues. Trimming removed 11 bases at V and 3 bases at J, with 11 bases between. Germline V gene data show CDR1 as MDHEN and CDR2 as SYDVKM. Here the CDR3 reads CACAGFYEQYF. CDR3 DNA sequence: TGTGCCTGCGCCGGATTCTACGAGCAGTACTTC. Supplemented by reference TRBV28 and TRBJ2-7, the full variable domain reads DVKVTQSSRYLVKRTGEKVFLECVQDMDHENMFWYRQDPGLGLRLIYFSYDVKMKEKGDIPEGYSVSREKKERFSLILESASTNQTSMYLCACAGFYEQYFGPGTRLTVT.

The rearrangement uses TRBV5-1 and TRBJ1-1; 8 positions match TRBD1. The CDR3 extends over 15 amino acids. The V gene end was trimmed by 9 bases and the J gene end by 1 base; junction bases not matched to a gene: 11. CDR1 and CDR2 (germline): SGHRS, YFSETQ. This chain's CDR3 is CATKGTGGRNTEAFF. The CDR3 DNA follows: TGCGCCACCAAGGGCACAGGGGGTCGGAACACTGAAGCTTTCTTT.

For this clonotype: A junction end diverges from the germline sequence, so it may reflect a read error. This rearrangement joins TRBV5-1 to TRBJ2-1; a weak D match, TRBD2 (6 bases). The germline V gene encodes CDR1 SGHRS and CDR2 YFSETQ. The CDR3 has 15 amino acids. Here the CDR3 DNA reads TGCGCCGGCAGCTTGGGTCGGCTAGCGTACAATGAGCAGTTCTTC. It translates to CAGSLGRLAYNEQFF.

The chain carries TRBV12-3 or TRBV12-4 and TRBJ2-7; 11 positions match TRBD2. The DNA matches TRBJ2-5 better at its end, which makes the J call doubtful. The CDR3 runs to 16 residues. CDR3 sequence (DNA): TGTGCCAGCAGTCTACTAGCGGGAGTGAGGGCAGAGACCCAGTACTTC. Protein: CASSLLAGVRAETQYF.

The chain's CDR3 is CASSLAGRANQPQHF. Here the CDR3 DNA reads TGTGCCAGCAGTTTGGCTGGACGTGCGAATCAGCCCCAGCATTTT. The chain uses TRBV28 and TRBJ1-5; unclear D gene. V shed 3 bases and J shed 4 bases, with 13 bases lying between them. The CDR3 has 15 residues. Per germline, CDR1 MDHEN and CDR2 SYDVKM.

In this sample, this clonotype turned up a few times. This chain connects TRBV12-3 or TRBV12-4 to TRBJ1-1; D is unclear. Trimming pared 5 bases from V and 1 base from J, leaving 11 bases between. This CDR3 has 14 amino acids. The CDR3 is CASSPRGSNTEAFF. CDR3 DNA sequence: TGTGCCAGCAGTCCCCGGGGATCGAACACTGAAGCTTTCTTT.

This clonotype was seen ten or more times. The chain uses TRBV12-3 or TRBV12-4 and TRBJ2-7, with a weak D call TRBD2 (6 bases). This CDR3 has 13 amino acids. Trimming took off 6 bases at V and 6 bases at J, with 15 bases between the two ends. In DNA form, the CDR3 reads TGTGCCAGCAGCCTATACGGGAGACTCGAGCAGTACTTC. Protein product: CASSLYGRLEQYF.

The CDR3 spells CASSSSGAKRYGYTF. CDR3 DNA sequence: TGTGCCAGCAGCTCCAGCGGAGCTAAACGTTATGGCTACACCTTC. The rearrangement joins TRBV7-2 to TRBJ1-2; D gene ambiguous. Trimming stripped 4 bases from V and 5 bases from J, with 17 bases between. Germline V CDR1 and CDR2: SGHTA, FQGNSA. The CDR3 loop spans 15 amino acids.

The V gene is TRBV29-1, the J gene TRBJ1-1; 8 bases are a match to TRBD1. The CDR3 sequence is 16 residues long. With V trimmed by 4 bases and J by 5 bases, 15 bases remained unmatched. CDR1 is SQVTM, CDR2 ANQGSEA, per germline. CDR3 nucleotide sequence: TGCAGCGTTGGTAGAACAGGGGGTAAAAGAGGGACTGAAGCTTTCTTT. It codes for CSVGRTGGKRGTEAFF.

As concerns this clonotype: Germline is not matched at one junction end, which may reflect a read error. V usage is TRBV20-1 and J usage is TRBJ2-1; 7 nucleotides line up with TRBD2. The CDR3 covers 14 residues. Per germline, CDR1 DFQATT and CDR2 SNEGSKA (reference sequence). The CDR3 loop reads CSGAAGPPYNDQFF. The CDR3 DNA sequence: TGCAGTGGCGCAGCGGGACCCCCCTACAATGATCAGTTCTTC.

V usage is TRBV6-6 and J usage is TRBJ1-1; 10 bases map to TRBD1. Germline CDR1 and CDR2: MNHNY and SVGAGI (reference sequence). The CDR3 totals 16 residues. V was clipped by 6 bases and J by 1 base; unmatched bases: 8. As DNA, the CDR3 is TGTGCCAGCAGACACCGGGACAGGGGATCGAACACTGAAGCTTTCTTT. Translating gives CASRHRDRGSNTEAFF.